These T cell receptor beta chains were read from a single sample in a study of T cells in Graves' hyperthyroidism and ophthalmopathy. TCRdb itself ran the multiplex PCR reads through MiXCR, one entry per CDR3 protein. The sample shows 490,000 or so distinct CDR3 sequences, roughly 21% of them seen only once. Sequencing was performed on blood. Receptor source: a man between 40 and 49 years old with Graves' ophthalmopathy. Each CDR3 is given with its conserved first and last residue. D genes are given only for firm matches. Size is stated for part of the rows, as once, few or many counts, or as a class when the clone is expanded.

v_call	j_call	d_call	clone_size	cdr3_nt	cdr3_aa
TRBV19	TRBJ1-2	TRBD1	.	TGTGCCAGTAGCCCACAGGGGGCGCGGGTTGGCTACACCTTC	CASSPQGARVGYTF
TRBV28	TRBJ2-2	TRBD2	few	TGTGCCACCCGGGGGGTGGGGGAGCTGTTTTTT	CATRGVGELFF
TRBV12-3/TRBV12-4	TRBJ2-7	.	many	TGTGCCAGCAGTTTTCGAACAGTAGGCTACGAGCAGTACTTC	CASSFRTVGYEQYF
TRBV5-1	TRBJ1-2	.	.	TGCGCCAGCAGCCTTCCTCCAGGGAGTCACTATGGCTACACCTTC	CASSLPPGSHYGYTF
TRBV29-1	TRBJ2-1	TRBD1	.	TGCAGCGTTGACCCTTGGACAGGGGAGAGGTACAATGAGCAGTTCTTC	CSVDPWTGERYNEQFF
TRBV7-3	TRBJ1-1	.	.	TGTGCCAGCAGCTACACACCGAACACTGAAGCTTTCTTT	CASSYTPNTEAFF
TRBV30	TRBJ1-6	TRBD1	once	TGTGCCTGGAGTGGGGGACAGGGGGTTAATTCACCCCTCCACTTT	CAWSGGQGVNSPLHF
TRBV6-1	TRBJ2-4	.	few	TGTGCCAGCTCCTCACGCGGGGTAGCCAAAAACATTCAGTACTTC	CASSSRGVAKNIQYF
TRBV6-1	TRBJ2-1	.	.	TGTGCCAGCAGTTTCCGAGACCTTCAGCCCGCAGAAGGGGGGCAGTTCTTC	CASSFRDLQPAEGGQFF
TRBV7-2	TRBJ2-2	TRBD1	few	TGTGCCAGCAGTTTCCCCCCCGGGACAGCGAACACCGGGGAGCTGTTTTTT	CASSFPPGTANTGELFF
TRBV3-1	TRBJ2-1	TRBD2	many	TGTGCCAGCAGCCATCCGCTAGCGGGAGCCTACAATGAGCAGTTCTTC	CASSHPLAGAYNEQFF
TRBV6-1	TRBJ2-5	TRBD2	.	TGTGCCAGCAGCGCACTAGCGGGAGTTTTAGAGACCCAGTACTTC	CASSALAGVLETQYF
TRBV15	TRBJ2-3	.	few	TGTGCCACCAGCAGAGATTCTAGCCCTGGGGAAGATACGCAGTATTTT	CATSRDSSPGEDTQYF
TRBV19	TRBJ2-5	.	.	TGTGCCAGTAGTACTCACCCCGGGATCTTCGGGGAGACCCAGTACTTC	CASSTHPGIFGETQYF
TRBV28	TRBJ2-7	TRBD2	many	TGTGCCCACAGAGCTAGCGGCTCCTACGAGCAGTACTTC	CAHRASGSYEQYF
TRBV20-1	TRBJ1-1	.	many	TGCAGTGCTAGAGATAGGAAGCCCACTGAAGCTTTCTTT	CSARDRKPTEAFF
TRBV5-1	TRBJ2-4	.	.	TGCGCCAGCAGCGGGATATTGTCACCCCGGTTGGAAGATTCAGCCAAAAACATTCAGTACTTC	CASSGILSPRLEDSAKNIQYF
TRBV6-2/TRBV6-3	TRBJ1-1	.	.	TGTGCCAGCAGTTACTCTTGGCGGCCGAACACTGAAGCTTTCTTT	CASSYSWRPNTEAFF
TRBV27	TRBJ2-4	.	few	TGTGCCAGCAGTCCCCGGTCAGGTCTAGCCAAAAACATTCAGTACTTC	CASSPRSGLAKNIQYF
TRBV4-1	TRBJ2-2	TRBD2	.	TGCGCCAGCAGCCAAGTTTGGGGGGGCACCGGGGAGCTGTTTTTT	CASSQVWGGTGELFF
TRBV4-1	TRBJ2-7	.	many	TGCGCCAGCAGCCAAGAAGGGGTCACGGCCCACGAGCAGTACTTC	CASSQEGVTAHEQYF
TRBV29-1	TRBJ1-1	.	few	TGCAGCGTTGACTACAGGGAGGACACTGAAGCTTTCTTT	CSVDYREDTEAFF
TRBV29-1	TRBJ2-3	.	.	TGCAGCACCCAGGCAGATACGCAGTATTTT	CSTQADTQYF
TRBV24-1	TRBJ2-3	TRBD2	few	TGTGCCACCAGTGATCTCACCGGGACTAGCGGGGGAGATACGCAGTATTTT	CATSDLTGTSGGDTQYF
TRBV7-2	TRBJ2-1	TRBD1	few	TGTGCCAGCAGCACGACAGGGCGAACGTACAATGAGCAGTTCTTC	CASSTTGRTYNEQFF
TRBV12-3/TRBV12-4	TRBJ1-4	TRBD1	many	TGTGCCAGCAGTTCTCGGACAGGGCCTAATGAAAAACTGTTTTTT	CASSSRTGPNEKLFF